The entry below gives a single TCR beta chain sequence along with its context. The specificity of this receptor is unknown. No per-base quality is available; no much larger clone lies one base away. The sample is drawn from a study of blood T cell repertoires in COVID-19 (dated by TCRdb to about 2020). About the full investigation: Collaborator samples came from the United States, Italy and Spain and covered acute and convalescent phases of COVID-19. The prospective study material was composed of cDNA or gDNA derived from T cells, B-cell-depleted T cells, or PBMCs. Deeply sampled blood TCRbeta repertoires from subjects exposed to, actively infected with, or recovered from COVID-19 were included in the dataset. The repertoires were made available in a free public database intended to serve as a resource for research on the immune response to SARS-CoV-2. Samples came from the ongoing ImmuneRACE study (first 160 participants) plus 1,254 subjects from 6 global collaborators. A de-identified subject ID, COVID-19 status, age in years and sex were almost always included in the sample metadata. Where available, HLA class I and class II types were taken from metadata supplied by the sample provider and were not determined by assay-based typing.

The immunoSEQ Assay, a bias-controlled multiplex PCR, was used to amplify TCRbeta CDR3 regions from genomic DNA. Processing in the source paper ran as follows. Within the assay, amplification of reference gene primers was used to estimate how many nucleated cells each sample contained. Sequence reads were collapsed and filtered to measure the absolute abundance of every unique TCRbeta CDR3 rearrangement. For each sample, productive Simpson clonality was calculated as the square root of Simpson's diversity index over productive rearrangements. Not all clones reach the TCRdb copy of this immuneACCESS table, which keeps in-frame sequences only. Checked studies attribute under half of the gap to unresolved V genes and leave the rest unexplained. The DNA gave D and trimming, while V, J and clone size come from that table. The sample contains roughly 440,000 clones, about 91% of them found a single time. The biggest ten clones account for over 10% of the sample.

According to the germline V gene, CDR1 reads SGHRS and CDR2 reads YFSETQ. At the junction V is shortened by 1 base and J by 0 bases, with 8 bases in between. CDR3 length: 15 amino acids, cysteine to phenylalanine. Only the CDR3 part of the read is kept: 45 bases, read in frame from the first base. At one collaborating source in Seattle, patients were enrolled during active infection and were followed longitudinally through the course of disease. Whole blood was collected in K2EDTA tubes by collaborating institutions according to the institutions' own protocols. For TCRbeta analysis, collaborators shipped samples in one of three forms: frozen whole blood, isolated PBMCs, or DNA extracted from either of those sample types. Summary of the overall study and its limitations: The amount of clinical and demographic metadata varied by source and participant and was provided uncurated.

The V gene is TRBV5-1 and the J gene is TRBJ2-4; no D segment can be confidently identified. Sequencing was done on a sample of peripheral blood. The TCR comes from a woman aged 50 to 65 with COVID-19, enrolled during active disease. The sequenced DNA: TGCGCCAGCAGCTTGAACTCGGGAGCCAAAAACATTCAGTACTTC. It translates as CASSLNSGAKNIQYF.